The TCR beta chain described here comes from a study of Graves' ophthalmopathy and Graves' hyperthyroidism. As for the study in general: Specimen type is peripheral blood, obtained at initial diagnosis before any treatment.

This clonotype was counted only a few times. Sampling more than 9 ml of fresh peripheral blood provided the PBMCs. Researchers took RNA transcripts and amplified TCR beta CDR3 regions from them. The library came from an HTBI-primed first-round RT-PCR and a second-round multiplex PCR. MiXCR, applied by TCRdb to the multiplex PCR reads, yields one record per CDR3 protein. The repertoire holds hundreds of thousands of distinct CDR3 sequences, with over 40% as singletons. Trimming removed 6 bases from V and 3 bases from J, with 21 bases in between. The germline V gene encodes CDR1 LNHDA and CDR2 SQIVND (reference sequence). This CDR3 contains 17 residues.

This clonotype was sampled from an adult man with Graves' ophthalmopathy. Sequenced material: peripheral blood. The chain recombines TRBV19 with TRBJ1-5; D may be TRBD1 (6 bases). In DNA form, the CDR3 reads TGTGCCAGTAGGGGGGGGCAGGATAGTGGGAACAATCAGCCCCAGCATTTT. Residues: CASRGGQDSGNNQPQHF.